One sample yielded the 9 T cell receptor beta chains listed below, sequenced in a study of T cell repertoires in cytomegalovirus infection. One entry per CDR3 protein, called by TCRdb with MiXCR from the reads. Seen here are 250,000 to 300,000 distinct CDR3 sequences, roughly 10% observed once, and the top ten hold around 16%. Source material: PBMCs. Receptor source: a human donor in good health (CMV status not recorded). Some clones in this sample may be carry-over from other donors' samples.

This clonotype was seen ten or more times. The chain joins TRBV29-1 to TRBJ2-4; perhaps D is TRBD1 or TRBD2 (5 bases each). The V end lost 3 bases, the J end lost 3 bases, and 12 bases lay between the germline ends. The germline gives CDR1 SQVTM, CDR2 ANQGSEA. This CDR3 has 14 amino acids. Here the CDR3 reads CSVEGTLNKNIQYF. DNA for the CDR3: TGCAGCGTTGAGGGGACCCTTAACAAAAACATTCAGTACTTC.

The table lists this clonotype with many counts. The chain links TRBV28 to TRBJ2-7; D is undetermined. The CDR3 spans 13 residues. In germline, CDR1 is MDHEN, CDR2 SYDVKM. V gave up 5 bases and J gave up 4 bases, with 12 bases separating them. This CDR3 is CASSPTTPYEQYF. As DNA, the CDR3 is TGTGCCAGCAGTCCCACAACACCATACGAGCAGTACTTC.

This clonotype was counted a few times. The chain joins TRBV6-5 to TRBJ2-7; 10 positions agree with TRBD2. CDR1 and CDR2 (germline): MNHEY, SVGAGI. This CDR3 is 14 amino acids long. The ends lost 5 bases at V and 1 base at J; junction bases unmatched: 2. The CDR3 DNA reads TGTGCCAGCAGTATAGCGGGAGGTTCCTACGAGCAGTACTTC. It specifies CASSIAGGSYEQYF.

Remarks on this clonotype: This could be a read error, since a much larger clone is one nucleotide away. The V gene is TRBV23-1, the J gene TRBJ1-5; possible D gene TRBD1, 5 bases. TRBV23-1 is an ORF for which the function is uncertain. The CDR3 runs to 13 residues. CDR3 nucleotide sequence: TGCGCCAGCAATGGGCAGGACAATCAGCCCAAGCATTTT. Translated: CASNGQDNQPKHF.

Many counts were recorded for this clonotype. The CDR3 DNA reads TGTGCCAGCAGCGGGAGGGACTTCCAAGAGACCCAGTACTTC. Its protein is CASSGRDFQETQYF. This chain joins TRBV7-2 and TRBJ2-5; 7 bases are shared with TRBD2. The CDR3 has 14 amino acids. V lost 5 bases to trimming and J lost 1 base; unmatched junction nucleotides: 4. Germline lookup yields CDR1 SGHTA and CDR2 FQGNSA.

In nucleotides, the CDR3 is TGTGCCAGCAGCGCCAAACAGGTTAGCATGAACACTGAAGCTTTCTTT. Protein sequence: CASSAKQVSMNTEAFF. The rearrangement joins TRBV9 to TRBJ1-1, with a possible D match to TRBD1 (5 bases). Germline V gives CDR1 SGDLS, CDR2 YYNGEE. The V end was cut by 3 bases, the J end by 0 bases, with 15 bases between. The CDR3 is made up of 16 amino acids.

This clonotype showed up just a few times. CDR3 loop: CATRGQLSEKLFF. The CDR3 DNA reads as TGTGCTACCAGGGGACAGTTGAGTGAAAAACTGTTTTTT. The V and J genes are TRBV7-9 and TRBJ1-4; 7 nucleotides align to TRBD1. CDR1 and CDR2 (germline): SEHNR, FQNEAQ (reference sequence). The CDR3 loop spans 13 amino acids.

This clonotype was recorded at least ten times. The J gene is TRBJ1-2, the V gene TRBV7-2; D remains ambiguous. Germline V lookup: CDR1 SGHTA, CDR2 FQGNSA. The V end was cut by 5 bases, the J end by 2 bases, with 15 bases between. CDR3 length: 15 residues. In DNA, the CDR3 is TGTGCCAGCAGCCCCTGGCCACCGGGGAACTATGGCTACACCTTC. It translates to CASSPWPPGNYGYTF.

This clonotype showed up many times. The chain uses TRBV6-2 or TRBV6-3 and TRBJ2-2, with TRBD1 matching 10 bases. Unmatched junction bases numbered 1, after V lost 5 bases and J lost 4 bases. The CDR3 has 14 residues. Germline V gene sequence: CDR1 MNHEY, CDR2 SVGEGT. The CDR3 nucleotides are TGTGCCAGCAGTGGGACAGGGGCCACCGGGGAGCTGTTTTTT. The encoded protein is CASSGTGATGELFF.